This T cell receptor beta chain was recorded in a study of shared clonotypes between healthy human individuals. Findings and caveats of the study: Represented diversity, genetic and exposure-history alike, was limited by few donors. Memory subsets generally showed smaller estimated richness than naive subsets did. A handful of donors held 5% to 5.5% of naive CD4 clonotypes in common.

Deep level was the assay's run setting. Profiling relied on immunoSEQ multiplex PCR, and the TCRdb table lists in-frame clones only, not all of them. Among approximately 2,000,000 clones, 85% to 95% were seen once, and the ten largest hold over 1.5%. As concerns this clone: The antigen is unknown. The sample contains more than one DNA sequence encoding this CDR3.

The naive CD8 population came from CD45RO-negative cells selected for CCR7, without terminally differentiated effector memory CD45RA+ cells. The CDR3 length is 14 residues. V lost 1 base and J 3 bases, leaving 7 bases between the germline ends. Germline V gives CDR1 SEHNR, CDR2 FQNEAQ (reference sequence). The rearrangement links TRBV7-9 to TRBJ2-1, with D possibly being TRBD1 (6 bases). This TCR derives from a man between 18 and 35 years old in good health. Some clones in this sample may be carry-over from other donors' samples. The sample consisted of naive CD8+ T cells from PBMCs. The CDR3 region has the DNA TGTGCCAGCAGCTTAGGGGGGCGCTACAATGAGCAGTTCTTC. Translation gives CASSLGGRYNEQFF. Supplemented by reference TRBV7-9 and TRBJ2-1, the full variable domain reads DTGVSQNPRHKITKRGQNVTFRCDPISEHNRLYWYRQTLGQGPEFLTYFQNEAQLEKSRLLSDRFSAERPKGSFSTLEIQRTEQGDSAMYLCASSLGGRYNEQFFGPGTRLTVL.